The TCR beta chain described here comes from a study of T cells after yellow fever vaccination. Study context: It was SMART-Seq v4 Ultra Low Input that prepared the fractions with low cell numbers. General study findings and limits: When the response was secondary, it was weaker but reached its peak faster, day 5 versus 15.

This clonotype was seen a handful of times. The antigen is not known. TCRdb reprocessed the 5' RACE reads via MiXCR and lists one record per CDR3 protein. The table has 500,000 to 650,000 distinct CDR3 sequences, 17% seen once. The CDR3 sequence is 13 residues long. V was clipped by 5 bases and J by 2 bases, with 10 bases between them. Germline CDR1 LGHDT, CDR2 YNNKEL (reference sequence). J is TRBJ2-7 and V is TRBV3-1; D gene unclear. The TCR comes from a man younger than 35 who received the YFV17D yellow fever vaccine. The sample here was PBMCs, taken 5 days after the first yellow fever vaccination. The CDR3 region is CASSGENPYEQYV. The CDR3 DNA follows: TGTGCCAGCAGCGGTGAGAACCCCTACGAGCAGTACGTC.